These 15 T cell receptor beta chains were sequenced from one sample in a study of T-cell memory formation after mild COVID-19. TCRdb fed the 5' RACE reads into MiXCR, producing one record per CDR3 protein. The profile shows hundreds of thousands of distinct CDR3 sequences, roughly 22% of them singletons. Material for sequencing was PBMCs or a T cell subset sorted from them (not recorded which). Receptor source: an adult woman who had mild COVID-19 (a few samples of this study predate the infection). Cell type and time point are not known.

This clonotype was seen a handful of times. The gene calls are TRBV2 and TRBJ1-5; maybe TRBD1 (6 bases). Trimming pared 7 bases from V and 5 bases from J, leaving 18 bases between. This CDR3 is 15 amino acids long. Germline V gives CDR1 SNHLY, CDR2 FYNNEI. The CDR3 loop reads CASKKDSGSDQPQHF. CDR3 coding DNA: TGTGCCAGCAAGAAGGACAGTGGCTCAGATCAGCCCCAGCATTTT.

This sequence joins TRBV5-1 and TRBJ2-2; unclear D gene. V was cut by 0 bases and J by 1 base, with 10 bases left in between. Germline CDR1 SGHRS, CDR2 YFSETQ. CDR3 length: 16 residues. The CDR3 loop reads CASSLVGLENTGELFF. The CDR3 DNA follows: TGCGCCAGCAGCTTGGTAGGGTTAGAGAACACCGGGGAGCTGTTTTTT.

This clonotype occurred a few times. In nucleotides, the CDR3 is TGCAGTGCGCCCAGGGCGAACACTGAAGCTTTCTTT. As protein: CSAPRANTEAFF. The chain links TRBV20-1 to TRBJ1-1, with a tentative D call TRBD1 (5 bases). Germline V lookup: CDR1 DFQATT, CDR2 SNEGSKA (reference sequence). The V end was cut by 6 bases, the J end by 1 base, with 9 bases between. The CDR3 is 12 residues long.

This clonotype was detected a few times. This chain joins TRBV14 and TRBJ1-6; 8 bases are a match to TRBD1. CDR3 length equals 17 residues. V was pared by 4 bases and J by 9 bases, with 14 bases of the junction left unmatched. CDR1 is SGHDN and CDR2 is FVKESK in the germline V gene. CDR3 sequence reads: CASSLMPMTGAFSPLHF. For the CDR3, the DNA is TGTGCCAGCAGCCTCATGCCAATGACAGGGGCATTTTCACCCCTCCACTTT.

This clonotype turned up a few times. V usage is TRBV7-9 and J usage is TRBJ2-3; 9 bases line up with TRBD2. The CDR3 length is 13 residues. The germline gives CDR1 SEHNR, CDR2 FQNEAQ (reference sequence). The trim removed 5 bases at V and 3 bases at J, leaving 0 bases unmatched. CDR3 nucleotides: TGTGCCAGCAGCGGACTAGCGACAGATACGCAGTATTTT. Its protein product is CASSGLATDTQYF.

The chain links TRBV30 to TRBJ1-1; perhaps TRBD1 as D (6 bases). Trimming left V 0 bases short and J 0 bases short, with 8 bases between. The CDR3 runs to 14 residues. Germline CDR1 is GTSNPN and CDR2 is SVGIG (reference sequence). The DNA for the CDR3 is TGTGCCTGGAGTGTTAGACAGGTGAACACTGAAGCTTTCTTT. Its protein product is CAWSVRQVNTEAFF.

This clonotype has a handful of counts. The genes are TRBV3-1 and TRBJ1-2; D is unresolved. This CDR3 spans 11 amino acids. The ends were cut back, 1 base at V and 4 bases at J, with 1 base in the middle. Per germline, CDR1 LGHDT and CDR2 YNNKEL (reference sequence). CDR3 coding DNA: TGTGCCAGCAGCCAAGCCTATGGCTACACCTTC. Its translation is CASSQAYGYTF.

J is TRBJ2-5 and V is TRBV20-1, with TRBD1 as a possible D gene (6 bases). Trimming stripped 0 bases from V and 0 bases from J, with 11 bases between. There are 15 residues in the CDR3. Germline CDR1 DFQATT, CDR2 SNEGSKA (reference sequence). This CDR3 is CSARDRGSYQETQYF. CDR3 coding DNA: TGCAGTGCTAGAGACAGGGGCTCATACCAAGAGACCCAGTACTTC.

The rearrangement links TRBV6-2 or TRBV6-3 to TRBJ1-4; weak D call: TRBD1 (5 bases). Germline V gene data show CDR1 as MNHEY and CDR2 as SVGEGT. This CDR3 contains 16 residues. V lost 11 bases and J lost 8, with 27 bases in between. The CDR3 DNA reads TGTGCCGCACTTAACAGGAGGGACCGATTGGGAGAAAAACTGTTTTTT. It translates to CAALNRRDRLGEKLFF.

This clonotype was detected only a few times. The chain recombines TRBV15 with TRBJ2-3; D possibly corresponds to TRBD1 (6 bases). Germline loops: CDR1 LNHNV, CDR2 YYDKDF (reference sequence). V was clipped by 1 base and J by 0 bases, with 11 bases between them. The CDR3 covers 16 residues. The DNA of the CDR3 is TGTGCCACCAGCAGAGTGCAGGGGCGCAGCACAGATACGCAGTATTTT. Translation gives CATSRVQGRSTDTQYF.

The chain has TRBV3-1 and TRBJ2-1; a weak D match, TRBD2 (6 bases). V dropped 1 base and J dropped 13 bases, with 11 bases sitting between them. Germline CDR1 is LGHDT and CDR2 is YNNKEL (reference sequence). The CDR3 covers 12 residues. This chain's CDR3 is CASSQVFSGQFF. CDR3 DNA sequence: TGTGCCAGCAGCCAAGTTTTTAGCGGTCAGTTCTTC.

This clonotype occurred a few times. CDR3 region: CASTQTGYYGYTF. CDR3 nucleotides: TGTGCCAGCACCCAGACAGGTTACTATGGCTACACCTTC. The chain joins TRBV2 to TRBJ1-2, with a possible D match to TRBD1 (6 bases). The CDR3 is 13 amino acids. Per germline, CDR1 SNHLY and CDR2 FYNNEI. Deletions cut 7 bases from V and 3 bases from J, with 12 bases between. The variable domain in full, completed from reference TRBV2 and TRBJ1-2, reads EPEVTQTPSHQVTQMGQEVILRCVPISNHLYFYWYRQILGQKVEFLVSFYNNEISEKSEIFDDQFSVERPDGSNFTLKIRSTKLEDSAMYFCASTQTGYYGYTFGSGTRLTVV.

The chain employs TRBV4-1 and TRBJ2-2, with D possibly matching TRBD2 (6 bases). Germline V CDR1 and CDR2: MGHRA, YSYEKL. This CDR3 contains 17 residues. The ends were cut back, 3 bases at V and 0 bases at J, with 14 bases in the middle. The CDR3 is CASSHNPSATNTGELFF. DNA for the CDR3: TGCGCCAGCAGCCACAACCCTAGCGCGACGAACACCGGGGAGCTGTTTTTT.

CDR3 in amino acids: CASSPHFTGGSYGYTF. CDR3 bases: TGTGCCAGCAGTCCCCACTTCACAGGGGGTAGCTATGGCTACACCTTC. This rearrangement joins TRBV12-3 or TRBV12-4 to TRBJ1-2, with 8 nucleotides matching TRBD1. The CDR3 is 16 amino acids. The V segment lost 5 bases and the J segment 4 bases; nucleotides outside the gene matches: 12.

There are many counts of this clonotype. The chain combines TRBV18 with TRBJ2-5, with 7 positions matching TRBD2. Germline assignment: CDR1 KGHSH and CDR2 LQKENI. J was trimmed by 5 bases and V by 8 bases; bases with no gene match: 5. The CDR3 sequence is 12 residues long. The CDR3 DNA reads TGTGCCAGCAGCCCCGGGGGGGAGACCCAGTACTTC. Its protein is CASSPGGETQYF. Based on the CDR3 plus reference TRBV18 and TRBJ2-5, the full variable domain is NAGVMQNPRHLVRRRGQEARLRCSPMKGHSHVYWYRQLPEEGLKFMVYLQKENIIDESGMPKERFSAEFPKEGPSILRIQQVVRGDSAAYFCASSPGGETQYFGPGTRLLVL.